This entry lists 7 T cell receptor beta chains sequenced from one sample in a study of beta chain features in type 1 diabetes. General observations from the study: TCRB CDR3 length was moderately but significantly reduced in all four CD4+ subsets of Type 1 diabetes patients.

All of the isolated RNA was reverse transcribed, so expressed TCRB transcripts were sequenced. The assay was immunoSEQ multiplex PCR, and TCRdb's table has in-frame clones only and misses some. The sample records roughly 730,000 clones, about an eighth being singletons. These TCRs are of unknown antigen specificity. The sample was naive CD4+ T cells from blood. The receptors originated from a man in his late teens or twenties with type 1 diabetes.

The rearrangement uses TRBV19 and TRBJ2-7; perhaps TRBD2 as D (5 bases). Deletions cut 0 bases from V and 3 bases from J, with 9 bases between. Germline CDR1 LNHDA, CDR2 SQIVND (reference sequence). The CDR3 sequence is 14 residues long. CDR3 coding DNA: TGTGCCAGTAGTATAGACGGGGTAAGCTACGAGCAGTACTTC. Amino acid sequence: CASSIDGVSYEQYF. The full variable domain, with the rest looked up from reference TRBV19 and TRBJ2-7, is DGGITQSPKYLFRKEGQNVTLSCEQNLNHDAMYWYRQDPGQGLRLIYYSQIVNDFQKGDIAEGYSVSREKKESFPLTVTSAQKNPTAFYLCASSIDGVSYEQYFGPGTRLTVT.

In its sample, this clone was seen a few times. The rearrangement uses TRBV10-3 and TRBJ1-1; tentative D call: TRBD1 (5 bases). Trimming cost V 3 bases and J 5 bases, with 13 bases left between them. This CDR3 is built from 14 residues. Germline-derived CDR1 and CDR2 are ENHRY and SYGVKD. CDR3 sequence: CAISEEQWGTEAFF. The CDR3 DNA reads TGTGCCATCAGTGAAGAGCAGTGGGGGACTGAAGCTTTCTTT.

The chain couples TRBV5-1 to TRBJ1-1, with 7 bases fitting TRBD1. Germline V gene sequence: CDR1 SGHRS, CDR2 YFSETQ. The CDR3 totals 16 residues. The ends lost 0 bases at V and 0 bases at J; junction bases unmatched: 5. The CDR3 region is CASSLADRRMNTEAFF. Here the CDR3 DNA reads TGCGCCAGCAGCTTGGCGGACAGGAGGATGAACACTGAAGCTTTCTTT.

This clone was picked up a small number of times. The V gene is TRBV11-2, the J gene TRBJ1-3; a possible D gene is TRBD1 (5 bases). The length of the CDR3 is 15 residues. V shed 5 bases and J shed 1 base, with 12 bases lying between them. Germline V gene lookup returns CDR1 SGHAT and CDR2 FQNNGV. The CDR3 is CASSKGHSSGNTIYF. The CDR3 DNA is TGTGCCAGCAGCAAAGGACACAGTTCTGGAAACACCATATATTTT.

The chain combines TRBV19 with TRBJ1-2; no reliable D call. Trimming took off 3 bases at V and 7 bases at J, with 18 bases between the two ends. Germline V lookup: CDR1 LNHDA, CDR2 SQIVND (reference sequence). The CDR3 spans 15 residues. The CDR3 bases are TGTGCCAGTAGTATGACGGGCCTTGCGACGTCTGGCTACACCTTC. This codes for CASSMTGLATSGYTF.

This rearrangement joins TRBV7-2 to TRBJ1-2; D is unclear. The CDR3 is 14 amino acids. The ends were cut back, 5 bases at V and 0 bases at J, with 10 bases in the middle. In germline, CDR1 is SGHTA, CDR2 FQGNSA. In DNA, the CDR3 is TGTGCCAGCAGCCCGAACACAGCTAACTATGGCTACACCTTC. This gives the protein CASSPNTANYGYTF.

The rearrangement uses TRBV7-9 and TRBJ2-1, with 7 bases identical to TRBD1. V shed 2 bases, J shed 5 bases, and the junction held 3 bases outside the gene matches. CDR1 and CDR2 (germline): SEHNR, FQNEAQ (reference sequence). CDR3 length equals 14 residues. The CDR3 DNA sequence: TGTGCCAGCAGCTTAATGGGACAGAACAATGAGCAGTTCTTC. It translates to CASSLMGQNNEQFF.